Below, 30 T cell receptor beta chains from the same sample are listed, as sequenced in a study of T-cell reconstitution after alpha-beta-depleted transplantation in children (dated by TCRdb to about 2016). Libraries were constructed by PCR. Sequencing took place on an Illumina HiSeq 2500. To normalize quantification of the TCRbeta repertoire, the TCR libraries were built with molecular barcoding that relied on unique molecular identifiers. TCRdb ran its own pipeline on the public reads, namely fastp trimming at Q25 and MiXCR clone calling, and kept in-frame beta chains. Rows merge per CDR3 protein into single entries with the most common DNA and genes. Within this sample are roughly 490,000 distinct CDR3 sequences, with more than 9.5% of them counted one time only. The top ten clones comprise about 15% of the sample. The treatment or condition tag for this specimen amounts to: allogeneic hematopoietic cell transplantation with graft depleted of TCRalphabeta T cells and CD19 B cells.

The sample was PBMCs, mostly from graft donor cells, taken 180 days after TCRalphabeta/CD19-depleted stem cell transplant. The receptors originated from a female patient aged 2-15 years who had a stem cell transplant for aplastic anemia, so the T cells may come from the graft donor.

The rearrangement links TRBV4-2 to TRBJ2-2; 10 bases agree with TRBD2. The CDR3 has 17 residues. Germline V gene lookup returns CDR1 LGHNA and CDR2 YNFKEQ. The J segment lost 4 bases and the V segment lost 2 bases, leaving 7 bases of the junction unmatched. CDR3 sequence reads: CASSQSGLAGVTGELFF. Here the CDR3 DNA reads TGTGCCAGCAGCCAAAGTGGGCTAGCGGGAGTCACCGGGGAGCTGTTTTTT.

This clonotype showed up just a few times. V gene TRBV29-1 combines with J gene TRBJ2-2, with D tentatively TRBD1 (6 bases). The V gene's germline CDR1 is SQVTM and CDR2 ANQGSEA. V shed 4 bases and J shed 4 bases, with 10 bases lying between them. This CDR3 spans 13 amino acids. The CDR3, as DNA: TGCAGCGTTGGCGGACAGTCCACCGGGGAGCTGTTTTTT. Translated: CSVGGQSTGELFF.

This clonotype was counted only a few times. CDR3 protein: CSARNLFTTYNEQFF. The CDR3 bases are TGCAGTGCTAGAAACCTCTTCACAACGTACAATGAGCAGTTCTTC. The chain has TRBV20-1 and TRBJ2-1; no reliable D call. The CDR3 runs 15 residues. Trimming left V 2 bases short and J 4 bases short, with 15 bases between. CDR1 and CDR2 from the germline V gene are DFQATT and SNEGSKA (reference sequence).

This clonotype was seen at least ten times. CDR3: CASSPMSGSYNEQFF. In nucleotides, the CDR3 is TGTGCCAGCTCACCAATGAGCGGATCCTACAATGAGCAGTTCTTC. The chain recombines TRBV18 with TRBJ2-1, with D perhaps TRBD2 (5 bases). The germline CDR1 and CDR2 sequences are KGHSH and LQKENI. There are 15 residues in the CDR3. V was pared by 2 bases and J by 1 base, with 9 bases between.

In this sample, this clonotype turned up many times. The rearrangement links TRBV10-3 to TRBJ2-2, with 8 nucleotides matching TRBD2. Germline V CDR1 and CDR2: ENHRY, SYGVKD. V lost 8 bases to trimming and J lost 1 base; unmatched junction nucleotides: 12. This CDR3 contains 17 residues. The CDR3 nucleotides are TGTGCCATCGGTGGGGTTAAAGCGGGAGTGAACACCGGGGAGCTGTTTTTT. It yields the protein CAIGGVKAGVNTGELFF.

This clonotype was detected ten times or more. The chain couples TRBV3-1 to TRBJ2-7, with unresolved D. The ends were cut back, 4 bases at V and 4 bases at J, with 14 bases in the middle. The CDR3 totals 14 residues. Germline V CDR1 and CDR2: LGHDT, YNNKEL (reference sequence). This chain's CDR3 is CASSPRIVNYEQYF. The CDR3 bases are TGTGCCAGCAGCCCGAGGATCGTAAATTACGAGCAGTACTTC.

This clonotype was seen more than once but under ten times. The DNA of the CDR3 is TGTGCCAGCAGTGGAGGGTATTCCGGGGAGCTGTTTTTT. Residues: CASSGGYSGELFF. V is TRBV28 and J is TRBJ2-2, with a tentative D call TRBD2 (6 bases). The length of the CDR3 is 13 residues. The germline CDR1 and CDR2 sequences are MDHEN and SYDVKM. V was pared by 5 bases and J by 6 bases, with 10 bases between.

This clonotype has ten or more counts. CDR3 coding DNA: TGCGCCAGCAGCTCCTGGACTAGCGGGATTCGGAATGAGCAGTTCTTC. Its translation is CASSSWTSGIRNEQFF. The V and J genes are TRBV5-1 and TRBJ2-1, with 12 nucleotides matching TRBD2. In germline, CDR1 is SGHRS, CDR2 YFSETQ. The V segment lost 3 bases and the J segment 7 bases; nucleotides outside the gene matches: 8. The CDR3 sequence is 16 residues long.

This clonotype was counted between two and nine times. The chain couples TRBV6-6 to TRBJ2-1; D ambiguous. With 6 bases removed from V and 2 bases from J, the gap between germline ends came to 8 bases. The germline CDR1 and CDR2 sequences are MNHNY and SVGAGI (reference sequence). This CDR3 has 13 amino acids. The CDR3 DNA sequence: TGTGCCAGCAGAACGTCCACCTACAATGAGCAGTTCTTC. Protein product: CASRTSTYNEQFF.

This clonotype was picked up a small number of times. The chain has TRBV7-8 and TRBJ1-2, with 9 bases that match TRBD1. J gave up 5 bases and V 3 bases, and 10 bases lay outside the gene matches. The CDR3 totals 16 residues. CDR1 SGHVS and CDR2 FQNEAQ come from the germline V gene. The CDR3 DNA is TGTGCCAGCAGCTTCGACAGGGGGGTCCGGTCGTATGGCTACACCTTC. This gives the protein CASSFDRGVRSYGYTF.

The rearrangement joins TRBV7-9 to TRBJ1-1, with D possibly TRBD1 on 5 matching bases. The CDR3 is made up of 13 amino acids. The V gene lost 11 bases and the J gene lost 4 bases, with 17 bases spanning the gap. The V gene's germline CDR1 is SEHNR and CDR2 FQNEAQ (reference sequence). This chain's CDR3 is CAARLGTATEAFF. The CDR3, as DNA: TGTGCCGCACGGCTAGGGACCGCCACTGAAGCTTTCTTT. The full variable domain, its missing parts supplied by reference TRBV7-9 and TRBJ1-1, is DTGVSQNPRHKITKRGQNVTFRCDPISEHNRLYWYRQTLGQGPEFLTYFQNEAQLEKSRLLSDRFSAERPKGSFSTLEIQRTEQGDSAMYLCAARLGTATEAFFGQGTRLTVV.

This clonotype was seen only a few times. The chain carries TRBV19 and TRBJ1-1; D is undetermined. Germline lookup yields CDR1 LNHDA and CDR2 SQIVND (reference sequence). The CDR3 loop spans 13 amino acids. V lost 3 bases and J 1 base, leaving 6 bases between the germline ends. The DNA for the CDR3 is TGTGCCAGTAGTATTAAGGGGAACACTGAAGCTTTCTTT. Amino acids: CASSIKGNTEAFF.

The CDR3 DNA sequence: TGTGCCATCAGTGGGGGGGGGACCCCAACAAACGAGCAGTACGTC. Amino acid sequence: CAISGGGTPTNEQYV. The rearrangement links TRBV10-3 to TRBJ2-7; TRBD2 aligns across 7 bases. The CDR3 spans 15 residues. The V segment lost 4 bases and the J segment 5 bases; nucleotides outside the gene matches: 11. Germline V gene lookup returns CDR1 ENHRY and CDR2 SYGVKD.

V and J are TRBV5-1 and TRBJ2-1, with a weak D call TRBD2 (5 bases). Germline CDR1 SGHRS, CDR2 YFSETQ. The CDR3 contains 14 residues. The V end lost 0 bases, the J end lost 6 bases, and 10 bases lay between the germline ends. The CDR3 loop is CASSLESGFNEQFF. The DNA of the CDR3 is TGCGCCAGCAGCTTGGAATCGGGGTTCAATGAGCAGTTCTTC.

This clonotype was counted a few times. The chain carries TRBV28 and TRBJ2-1, with 13 bases lining up with TRBD2. CDR1 MDHEN and CDR2 SYDVKM come from the germline V gene. The CDR3 loop spans 18 amino acids. V dropped 4 bases and J dropped 0; count of bases not matched to a gene: 6. The CDR3 loop reads CASSSRRLAGGSYNEQFF. CDR3 DNA: TGTGCCAGCAGTTCCCGCCGACTAGCGGGAGGCTCCTACAATGAGCAGTTCTTC. The full variable domain, completed using reference TRBV28 and TRBJ2-1, is DVKVTQSSRYLVKRTGEKVFLECVQDMDHENMFWYRQDPGLGLRLIYFSYDVKMKEKGDIPEGYSVSREKKERFSLILESASTNQTSMYLCASSSRRLAGGSYNEQFFGPGTRLTVL.

This chain uses TRBV20-1 with TRBJ2-1; 11 nucleotides align to TRBD1. With 0 bases clipped from V and 0 bases from J, the junction kept 19 bases outside the gene matches. This CDR3 comprises 22 residues. Germline CDR1 DFQATT, CDR2 SNEGSKA (reference sequence). DNA for the CDR3: TGCAGTGCTAGAGATCTTGTGGGCCCGGGACAGGGGGGCGTTAGCTCCTACAATGAGCAGTTCTTC. This codes for CSARDLVGPGQGGVSSYNEQFF.

This chain links TRBV12-3 or TRBV12-4 with TRBJ1-5; weak D call: TRBD1 (5 bases). V was cut by 5 bases and J by 1 base, with 15 bases left in between. The CDR3 consists of 16 residues. CDR3 sequence: CASSLPGTRSNQPQHF. CDR3 in DNA: TGTGCCAGCAGTCTTCCCGGGACCCGGAGCAATCAGCCCCAGCATTTT.

This clonotype has just a few counts. The V call is TRBV28, the J call TRBJ2-2, with 7 bases aligning to TRBD2. The V and J ends lost 7 bases and 6 bases, in that order; junction bases with no gene match: 11. This CDR3 has 15 residues. From germline, CDR1 is MDHEN and CDR2 SYDVKM. CDR3 sequence reads: CASILQGGAAGELFF. CDR3 DNA: TGTGCCAGCATCCTCCAGGGAGGGGCGGCCGGGGAGCTGTTTTTT.

V is TRBV6-1 and J is TRBJ1-5; TRBD1 is a possible D gene (5 bases). Trimming took 1 base from V and 0 from J, leaving 16 bases between them. The CDR3 contains 18 residues. The V gene's germline CDR1 is MNHNS and CDR2 SASEGT. The CDR3 is CASSEDRLGGYSNQPQHF. Here the CDR3 DNA reads TGTGCCAGCAGTGAAGACAGGCTTGGGGGTTATAGCAATCAGCCCCAGCATTTT.

The chain couples TRBV11-2 to TRBJ2-7; D may match TRBD1 or TRBD2 (5 bases each). V dropped 5 bases and J dropped 3 bases, with 17 bases sitting between them. The CDR3 contains 15 residues. CDR1 is SGHAT and CDR2 is FQNNGV in the germline V gene. CDR3 nucleotides: TGTGCCAGCAGCCCCGGGACCATCTCAATCTACGAGCAGTACGTC. It specifies CASSPGTISIYEQYV.

This clonotype was seen more than once but under ten times. CDR3 residues: CASSVREGNGELFF. CDR3 DNA: TGTGCCAGCAGCGTACGAGAGGGGAACGGGGAGCTGTTTTTT. The chain joins TRBV9 to TRBJ2-2; the D call may be TRBD1 or TRBD2 (5 bases each). CDR1 is SGDLS, CDR2 YYNGEE, per germline. This CDR3 is built from 14 residues. V was shortened by 1 base and J by 7 bases, with 11 bases between the two germline ends.

This clonotype has a count of ten or more. The rearrangement links TRBV9 to TRBJ2-5; D is uncertain. The CDR3 loop spans 15 amino acids. With 3 bases removed from V and 1 base from J, the gap between germline ends came to 13 bases. Germline lookup yields CDR1 SGDLS and CDR2 YYNGEE. The CDR3 sequence: CASSASPASQETQYF. CDR3 bases: TGTGCCAGCAGCGCAAGTCCGGCTAGCCAAGAGACCCAGTACTTC.

This clonotype has a handful of counts. This chain connects TRBV6-2 or TRBV6-3 to TRBJ2-1; D unresolved. V was pared by 0 bases and J by 6 bases, with 9 bases between. The CDR3 sequence is 14 residues long. Germline V CDR1 and CDR2: MNHEY, SVGEGT. This CDR3 reads CASSYSGTLNEQFF. The CDR3 DNA reads as TGTGCCAGCAGTTACTCGGGAACGCTCAATGAGCAGTTCTTC.

This clonotype showed up just a few times. The chain combines TRBV25-1 with TRBJ2-5; either TRBD1 or TRBD2 may supply D (5 bases each). The V gene's germline CDR1 is MGHDK and CDR2 SYGVNS. V lost 4 bases, J lost 2 bases, and 14 bases lay in between. The CDR3 is made up of 15 amino acids. This chain's CDR3 is CASSVPGGPQETQYF. CDR3 nucleotides: TGTGCCAGCAGTGTCCCTGGGGGACCACAAGAGACCCAGTACTTC. The full variable domain, in which reference TRBV25-1 and TRBJ2-5 provide the parts outside the CDR3, is EADIYQTPRYLVIGTGKKITLECSQTMGHDKMYWYQQDPGMELHLIHYSYGVNSTEKGDLSSESTVSRIRTEHFPLTLESARPSHTSQYLCASSVPGGPQETQYFGPGTRLLVL.

The chain uses TRBV7-2 and TRBJ1-4, with TRBD1 as a possible D gene (6 bases). The length of the CDR3 is 16 residues. V lost 5 bases and J lost 0, with 13 bases in between. Germline V gene sequence: CDR1 SGHTA, CDR2 FQGNSA. The CDR3 DNA is TGTGCCAGCAGCCCCGGGACACTTCCAACTAATGAAAAACTGTTTTTT. This sequence encodes CASSPGTLPTNEKLFF.

There are a few counts of this clonotype. The V gene is TRBV10-3, the J gene TRBJ2-5; 7 positions match TRBD1. V shed 6 bases, J shed 5 bases, and the junction held 9 bases outside the gene matches. Germline values: CDR1 ENHRY, CDR2 SYGVKD. CDR3 length: 14 amino acids. The CDR3 region is CAIRQTGKSETQYF. CDR3 bases: TGTGCCATCAGGCAGACAGGGAAGAGCGAGACCCAGTACTTC.

The table lists this clonotype with a few counts. This sequence joins TRBV11-2 and TRBJ2-3; 12 positions match TRBD2. Trimming took 1 base from V and 2 from J; bases not matched to a gene: 7. Per germline, CDR1 SGHAT and CDR2 FQNNGV. CDR3 length equals 18 residues. In DNA form, the CDR3 reads TGTGCCAGCAGCTTAGTAGGTGCTAGCGGGAGGGTCACAGATACGCAGTATTTT. Translation: CASSLVGASGRVTDTQYF.

This chain uses TRBV6-5 with TRBJ2-3, with TRBD1 as a possible D gene (6 bases). V lost 4 bases, J lost 5 bases, and 16 bases lay in between. There are 15 residues in the CDR3. Germline CDR1 and CDR2: MNHEY and SVGAGI. The CDR3 protein is CASSLQGRTGDTQYF. The CDR3 DNA reads as TGTGCCAGCAGTTTACAGGGTCGGACTGGAGATACGCAGTATTTT.

This chain links TRBV29-1 with TRBJ2-1; D gene uncertain. V gave up 1 base and J gave up 0 bases, with 7 bases separating them. There are 14 residues in the CDR3. CDR1 is SQVTM and CDR2 is ANQGSEA in the germline V gene. The CDR3 loop is CSVEGILSYNEQFF. The CDR3 DNA is TGCAGCGTTGAAGGGATCCTCTCCTACAATGAGCAGTTCTTC.

The J gene is TRBJ2-1, the V gene TRBV2; 9 bases are shared with TRBD2. J gave up 0 bases and V 8 bases, and 8 bases lay outside the gene matches. Germline CDR1 reads SNHLY; CDR2 reads FYNNEI. This CDR3 spans 16 amino acids. The chain's CDR3 is CASVGLALSSYNEQFF. The CDR3 DNA sequence: TGTGCCAGCGTCGGACTAGCGCTAAGCTCCTACAATGAGCAGTTCTTC.